The source of this T cell receptor (beta chain) is a study of blood T cell repertoires in COVID-19. The germline CDR1 and CDR2 sequences are MGHRA and YSYEKL. The CDR3 consists of 18 residues. After removal of 2 bases from V and 5 bases from J, the junction contained 14 bases not matched to a gene. This table comes from immunoSEQ multiplex PCR, and its TCRdb copy is limited to in-frame clones, with some not included. The sample has 130,000 or so clones, 80% to 90% seen once; the top ten hold 13%. The V and J genes are TRBV4-1 and TRBJ2-5, with 10 bases that match TRBD2. This receptor was obtained from a human donor in a cohort sampled during active COVID-19. Sequencing was done on a sample of peripheral blood. DNA for the CDR3: TGCGCCAGCAGCCAACGAGAGAGGAGCGGGGGGGTTCTGGAGACCCAGTACTTC. Translating it yields CASSQRERSGGVLETQYF.